This note documents a single T cell receptor beta chain sequence. Per the study methods: By means of reference gene primer amplification, nucleated cell counts were estimated. Libraries were prepared by immunoSEQ multiplex PCR; TCRdb keeps only in-frame clonotypes and omits some of them. D and trimming were read from the DNA, whereas the V and J calls and clone size are those reported in that table. Of approximately 390,000 clones listed, more than 70% are singletons. CDR1 KGHDR and CDR2 SFDVKD come from the germline V gene. The CDR3 consists of 16 residues. Trimming cost V 3 bases and J 8 bases; bases outside gene matches: 9. The record originates from a study of blood T cell repertoires in COVID-19.

This TCR derives from a woman aged 60-75 years with COVID-19, enrolled during active disease. Sequenced input: peripheral blood. The chain couples TRBV24-1 to TRBJ2-1, with 10 nucleotides matching TRBD2. The CDR3 DNA reads TGTGCCACCAGTGATCCGGGTAGCGGGGGGCTGGATGAGCAGTTCTTC. Protein sequence: CATSDPGSGGLDEQFF.